The clone carrying this T cell receptor (beta chain) has only one observation. Time point: after dendritic cell vaccination, including at tumor progression/relapse. This entry is derived from a study of glioma-infiltrating T cells after dendritic cell vaccination. Germline CDR1 and CDR2: SGHNT and YYREEE (reference sequence). Trimming at V came to 6 bases and at J to 4 bases, leaving 9 bases not matched to a gene. This CDR3 spans 16 amino acids. TCRdb's copy holds only in-frame clones and misses some; the assay was immunoSEQ multiplex PCR. The sample has tens of thousands of clones; about 85% are singletons.

This specimen was blood, taken after dendritic cell vaccination. The chain has TRBV5-4 and TRBJ2-1; 11 positions match TRBD2. The sequence was collected from a human donor with glioblastoma. The CDR3 DNA reads as TGTGCCAGCACCATGAATAGCGGGAGGGAATACAATGAGCAGTTCTTC. The encoded protein is CASTMNSGREYNEQFF.